The subject of this entry is one T cell receptor (beta chain). Its antigen is still unknown. V lost 4 bases to trimming and J lost 1 base; unmatched junction nucleotides: 3. The CDR3 loop spans 14 amino acids. CDR1 is LGHDT and CDR2 is YNNKEL in the germline V gene (reference sequence). TCRdb's copy holds only in-frame clones and misses some; the assay was immunoSEQ multiplex PCR. The sample shows some 140,000 clones, 80% to 95% of them seen only once. The data were obtained in a study of T cell responses to AZD1222 COVID-19 vaccine. Regarding the study as a whole: Receipt of two AZD1222 doses was followed by a rise in Spike-specific TCR breadth and depth. Seropositive AZD1222 recipients at baseline numbered only five or six. The donor cohort was predominantly white British with a female majority, and clonal diversity may have been underestimated.

The J gene is TRBJ2-7, the V gene TRBV3-1 (or the pseudogene TRBV3-2); 8 bases are shared with TRBD1. The sample was peripheral blood, taken on day 0 of AZD1222 vaccination. The TCR originated in an adult in good health. The CDR3 nucleotides read TGTGCCAGCAGCCCGGACAGGGCTTCCTACGAGCAGTACTTC. This encodes CASSPDRASYEQYF.